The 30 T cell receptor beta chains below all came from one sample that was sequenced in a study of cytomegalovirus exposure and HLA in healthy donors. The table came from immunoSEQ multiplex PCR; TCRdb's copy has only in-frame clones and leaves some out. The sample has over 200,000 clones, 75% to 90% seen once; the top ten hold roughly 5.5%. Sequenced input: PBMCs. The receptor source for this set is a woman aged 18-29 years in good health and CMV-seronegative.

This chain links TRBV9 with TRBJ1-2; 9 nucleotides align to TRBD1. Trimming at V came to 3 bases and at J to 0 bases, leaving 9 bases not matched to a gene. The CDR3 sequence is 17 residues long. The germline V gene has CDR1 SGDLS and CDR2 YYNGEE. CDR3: CASSAGTGTSANYGYTF. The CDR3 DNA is TGTGCCAGCAGCGCCGGGACAGGGACATCAGCTAACTATGGCTACACCTTC.

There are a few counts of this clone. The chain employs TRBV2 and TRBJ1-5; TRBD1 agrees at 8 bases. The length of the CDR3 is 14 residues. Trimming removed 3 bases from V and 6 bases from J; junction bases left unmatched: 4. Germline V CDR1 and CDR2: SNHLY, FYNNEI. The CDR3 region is CASSEETGAQPQHF. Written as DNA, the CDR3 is TGTGCCAGCAGTGAGGAGACAGGGGCTCAGCCCCAGCATTTT.

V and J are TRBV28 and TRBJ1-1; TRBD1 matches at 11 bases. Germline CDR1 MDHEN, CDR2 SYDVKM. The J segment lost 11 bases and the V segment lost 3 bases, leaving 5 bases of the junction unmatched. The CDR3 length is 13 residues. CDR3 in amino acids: CASSLDRGREAFF. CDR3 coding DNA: TGTGCCAGCAGTTTGGACAGGGGGCGGGAGGCTTTCTTT. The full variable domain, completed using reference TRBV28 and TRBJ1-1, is DVKVTQSSRYLVKRTGEKVFLECVQDMDHENMFWYRQDPGLGLRLIYFSYDVKMKEKGDIPEGYSVSREKKERFSLILESASTNQTSMYLCASSLDRGREAFFGQGTRLTVV.

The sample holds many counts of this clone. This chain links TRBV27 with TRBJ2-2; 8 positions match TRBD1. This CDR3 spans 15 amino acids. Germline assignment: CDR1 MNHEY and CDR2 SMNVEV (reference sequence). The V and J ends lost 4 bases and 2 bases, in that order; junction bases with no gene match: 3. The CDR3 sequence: CASSWDRRNTGELFF. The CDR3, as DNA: TGTGCCAGCAGTTGGGACAGGAGAAACACCGGGGAGCTGTTTTTT.

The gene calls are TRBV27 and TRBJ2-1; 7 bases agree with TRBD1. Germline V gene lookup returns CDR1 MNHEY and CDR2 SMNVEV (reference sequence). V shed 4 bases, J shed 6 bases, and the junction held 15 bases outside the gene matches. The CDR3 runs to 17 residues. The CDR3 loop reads CASSYPKKTGLSNEQFF. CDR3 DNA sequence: TGTGCCAGCAGTTATCCCAAAAAGACAGGGCTCAGCAATGAGCAGTTCTTC.

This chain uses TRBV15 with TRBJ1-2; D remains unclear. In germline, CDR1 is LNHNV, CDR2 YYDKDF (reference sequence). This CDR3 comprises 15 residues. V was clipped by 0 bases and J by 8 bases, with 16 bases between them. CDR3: CATSRDRTDDGGYTF. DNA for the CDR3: TGTGCCACCAGCAGAGACAGGACCGACGACGGGGGCTACACCTTC.

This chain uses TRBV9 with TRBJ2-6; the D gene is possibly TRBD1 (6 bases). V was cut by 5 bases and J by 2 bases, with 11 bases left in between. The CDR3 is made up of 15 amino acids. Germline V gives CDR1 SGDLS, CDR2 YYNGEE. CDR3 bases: TGTGCCAGCAGTTCCACAGGGCCTGGGGCCAACGTCCTGACTTTC. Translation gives CASSSTGPGANVLTF.

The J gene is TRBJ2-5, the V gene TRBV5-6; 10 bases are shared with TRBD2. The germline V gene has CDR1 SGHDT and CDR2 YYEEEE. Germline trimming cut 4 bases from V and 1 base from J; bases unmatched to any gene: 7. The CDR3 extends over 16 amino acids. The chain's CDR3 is CASSEDSGGPQETQYF. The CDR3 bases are TGTGCCAGCAGCGAAGATAGCGGGGGGCCCCAAGAGACCCAGTACTTC.

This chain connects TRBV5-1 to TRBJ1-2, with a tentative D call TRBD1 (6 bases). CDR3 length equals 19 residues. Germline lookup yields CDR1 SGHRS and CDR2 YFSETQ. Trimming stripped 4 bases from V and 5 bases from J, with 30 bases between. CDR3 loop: CASSTSDSLNTDRTYGYTF. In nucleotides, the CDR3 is TGCGCCAGCAGCACTTCGGACAGTCTAAATACCGATAGAACTTATGGCTACACCTTC.

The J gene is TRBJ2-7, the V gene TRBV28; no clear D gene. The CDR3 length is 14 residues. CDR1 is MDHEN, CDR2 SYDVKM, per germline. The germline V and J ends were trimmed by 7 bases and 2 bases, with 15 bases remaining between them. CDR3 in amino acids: CASTFSHTAYEQYF. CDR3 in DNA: TGTGCCAGCACCTTCAGTCACACGGCCTACGAGCAGTACTTC.

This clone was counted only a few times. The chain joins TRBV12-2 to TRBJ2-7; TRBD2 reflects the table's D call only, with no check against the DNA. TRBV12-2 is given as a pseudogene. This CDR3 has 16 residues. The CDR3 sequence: CASRRSGLAWCDEQYF. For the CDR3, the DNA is TGTGCAAGTCGCAGATCGGGACTAGCGTGGTGTGACGAGCAGTACTTC.

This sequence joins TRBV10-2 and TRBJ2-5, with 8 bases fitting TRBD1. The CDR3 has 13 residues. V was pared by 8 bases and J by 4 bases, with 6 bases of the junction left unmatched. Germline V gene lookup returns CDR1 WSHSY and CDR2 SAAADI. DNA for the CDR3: TGCGCCAGCGGATCACAGGGGGGAGAGACCCAGTACTTC. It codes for CASGSQGGETQYF.

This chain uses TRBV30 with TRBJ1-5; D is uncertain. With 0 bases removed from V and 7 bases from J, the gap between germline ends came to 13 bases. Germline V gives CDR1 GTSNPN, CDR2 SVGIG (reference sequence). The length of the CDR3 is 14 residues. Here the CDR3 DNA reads TGTGCCTGGAGTGTTTTTGATCTTTCCCAGCCCCAGCATTTT. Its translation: CAWSVFDLSQPQHF.

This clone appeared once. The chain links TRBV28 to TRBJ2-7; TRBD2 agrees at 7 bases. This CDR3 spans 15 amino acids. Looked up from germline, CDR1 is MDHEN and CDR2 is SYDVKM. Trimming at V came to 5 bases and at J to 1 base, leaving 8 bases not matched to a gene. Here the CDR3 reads CASSPGTTFSYEQYF. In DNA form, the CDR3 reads TGTGCCAGCAGTCCAGGGACTACCTTTTCCTACGAGCAGTACTTC.

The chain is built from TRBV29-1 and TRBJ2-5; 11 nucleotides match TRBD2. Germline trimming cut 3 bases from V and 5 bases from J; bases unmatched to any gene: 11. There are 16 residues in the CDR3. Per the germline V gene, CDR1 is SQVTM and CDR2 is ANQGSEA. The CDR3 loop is CSVELEGLAGGETQYF. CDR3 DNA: TGCAGCGTTGAGTTAGAGGGCCTAGCGGGGGGTGAGACCCAGTACTTC.

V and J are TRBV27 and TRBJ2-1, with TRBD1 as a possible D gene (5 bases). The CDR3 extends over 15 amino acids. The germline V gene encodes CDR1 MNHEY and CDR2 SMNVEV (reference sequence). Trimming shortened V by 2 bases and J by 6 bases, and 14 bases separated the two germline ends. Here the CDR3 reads CASSLLTGEGNEQFF. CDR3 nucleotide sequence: TGTGCCAGCAGTTTACTTACAGGTGAAGGCAATGAGCAGTTCTTC.

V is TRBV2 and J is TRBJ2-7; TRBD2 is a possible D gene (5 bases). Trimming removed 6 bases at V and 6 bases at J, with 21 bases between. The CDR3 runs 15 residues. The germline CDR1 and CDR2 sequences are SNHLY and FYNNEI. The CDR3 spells CASSNSRVAPGEQYF. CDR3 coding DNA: TGTGCCAGCAGCAACTCCCGCGTAGCGCCAGGCGAGCAGTACTTC.

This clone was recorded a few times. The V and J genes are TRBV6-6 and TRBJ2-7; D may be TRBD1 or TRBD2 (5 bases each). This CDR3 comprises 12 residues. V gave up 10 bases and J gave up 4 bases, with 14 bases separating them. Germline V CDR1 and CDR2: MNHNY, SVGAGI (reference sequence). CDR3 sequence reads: CATSRGQYEQYF. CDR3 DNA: TGTGCCACCTCCCGGGGCCAATACGAGCAGTACTTC.

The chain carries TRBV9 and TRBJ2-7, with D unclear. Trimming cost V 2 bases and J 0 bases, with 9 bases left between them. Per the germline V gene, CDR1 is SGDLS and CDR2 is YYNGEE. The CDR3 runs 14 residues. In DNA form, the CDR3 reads TGTGCCAGCAGCGTCCGGGCCCCCTCCTACGAGCAGTACTTC. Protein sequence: CASSVRAPSYEQYF. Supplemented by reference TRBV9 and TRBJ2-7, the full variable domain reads DSGVTQTPKHLITATGQRVTLRCSPRSGDLSVYWYQQSLDQGLQFLIQYYNGEERAKGNILERFSAQQFPDLHSELNLSSLELGDSALYFCASSVRAPSYEQYFGPGTRLTVT.

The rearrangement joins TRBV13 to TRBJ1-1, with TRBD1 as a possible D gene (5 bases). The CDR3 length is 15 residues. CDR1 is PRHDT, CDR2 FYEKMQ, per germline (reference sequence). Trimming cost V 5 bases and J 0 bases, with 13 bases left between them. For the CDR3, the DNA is TGTGCCAGCAGCACCCGGACAAGTATGAACACTGAAGCTTTCTTT. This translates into CASSTRTSMNTEAFF. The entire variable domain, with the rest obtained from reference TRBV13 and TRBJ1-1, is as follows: AAGVIQSPRHLIKEKRETATLKCYPIPRHDTVYWYQQGPGQDPQFLISFYEKMQSDKGSIPDRFSAQQFSDYHSELNMSSLELGDSALYFCASSTRTSMNTEAFFGQGTRLTVV.

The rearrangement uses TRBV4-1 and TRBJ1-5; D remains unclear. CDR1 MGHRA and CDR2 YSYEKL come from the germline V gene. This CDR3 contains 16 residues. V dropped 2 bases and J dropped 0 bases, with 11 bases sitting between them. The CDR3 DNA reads TGCGCCAGCAGCCAAACCCCCGTGGGTAGCAATCAGCCCCAGCATTTT. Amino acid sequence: CASSQTPVGSNQPQHF.

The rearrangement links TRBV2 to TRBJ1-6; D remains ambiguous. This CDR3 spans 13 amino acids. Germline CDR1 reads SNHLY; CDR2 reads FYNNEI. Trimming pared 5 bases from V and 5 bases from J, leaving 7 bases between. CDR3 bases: TGTGCCAGCAGTTGGCGGCATAATTCACCCCTCCACTTT. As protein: CASSWRHNSPLHF.

CDR3 sequence: CASSLLAGSYEQYF. The CDR3 DNA sequence: TGTGCCAGCAGCCTGCTAGCGGGCAGCTACGAGCAGTACTTC. The V gene is TRBV28, the J gene TRBJ2-7; 8 bases agree with TRBD2. This CDR3 comprises 14 residues. Germline V gives CDR1 MDHEN, CDR2 SYDVKM. V shed 6 bases, J shed 3 bases, and the junction held 7 bases outside the gene matches.

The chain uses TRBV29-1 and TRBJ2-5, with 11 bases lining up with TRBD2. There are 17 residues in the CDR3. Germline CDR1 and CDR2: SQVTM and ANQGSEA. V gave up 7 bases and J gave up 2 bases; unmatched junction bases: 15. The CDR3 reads CSALRASGRLGQETQYF. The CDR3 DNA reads TGCAGCGCCCTCAGGGCTAGCGGGAGGCTGGGACAAGAGACCCAGTACTTC. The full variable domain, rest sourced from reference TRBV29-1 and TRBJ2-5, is SAVISQKPSRDICQRGTSLTIQCQVDSQVTMMFWYRQQPGQSLTLIATANQGSEATYESGFVIDKFPISRPNLTFSTLTVSNMSPEDSSIYLCSALRASGRLGQETQYFGPGTRLLVL.

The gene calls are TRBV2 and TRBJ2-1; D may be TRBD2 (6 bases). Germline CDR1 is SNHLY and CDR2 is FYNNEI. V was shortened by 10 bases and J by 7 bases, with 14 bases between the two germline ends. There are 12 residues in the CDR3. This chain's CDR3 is CATVRRANEQFF. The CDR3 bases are TGTGCCACCGTGCGGAGGGCTAATGAGCAGTTCTTC.

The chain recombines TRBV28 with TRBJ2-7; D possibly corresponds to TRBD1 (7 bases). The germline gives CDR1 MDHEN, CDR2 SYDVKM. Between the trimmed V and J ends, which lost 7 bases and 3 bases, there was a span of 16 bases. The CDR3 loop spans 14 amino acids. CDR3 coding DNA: TGTGCCAGCACTAATGGGCAGGGGGGCTACGAGCAGTACTTC. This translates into CASTNGQGGYEQYF. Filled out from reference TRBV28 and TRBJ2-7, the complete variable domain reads DVKVTQSSRYLVKRTGEKVFLECVQDMDHENMFWYRQDPGLGLRLIYFSYDVKMKEKGDIPEGYSVSREKKERFSLILESASTNQTSMYLCASTNGQGGYEQYFGPGTRLTVT.

CDR3 sequence reads: CGAGRAVGTEAFF. CDR3 in DNA: TGCGGGGCGGGCAGGGCGGTCGGAACTGAAGCTTTCTTT. The chain is built from TRBV4-1 and TRBJ1-1, with D maybe TRBD1 (5 bases). The CDR3 runs to 13 residues. CDR1 is MGHRA and CDR2 is YSYEKL in the germline V gene.

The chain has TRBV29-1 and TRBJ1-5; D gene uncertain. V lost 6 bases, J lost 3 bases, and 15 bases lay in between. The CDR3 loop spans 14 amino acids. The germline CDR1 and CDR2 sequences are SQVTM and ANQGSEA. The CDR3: CSVGNRAHNQPQHF. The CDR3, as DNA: TGCAGCGTGGGGAATAGGGCTCACAATCAGCCCCAGCATTTT.

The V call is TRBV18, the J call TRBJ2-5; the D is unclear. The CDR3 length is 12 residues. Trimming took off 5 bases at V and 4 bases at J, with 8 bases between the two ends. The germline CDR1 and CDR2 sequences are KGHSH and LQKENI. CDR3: CASSTYRETQYF. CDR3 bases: TGTGCCAGCTCAACTTATAGAGAGACCCAGTACTTC.

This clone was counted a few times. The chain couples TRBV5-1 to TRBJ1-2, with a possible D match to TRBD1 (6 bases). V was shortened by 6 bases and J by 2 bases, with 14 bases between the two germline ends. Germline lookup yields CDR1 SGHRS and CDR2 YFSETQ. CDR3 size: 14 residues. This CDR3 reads CASTLIGQNYGYTF. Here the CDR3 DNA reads TGCGCCAGCACCCTTATCGGACAGAACTATGGCTACACCTTC.